This T cell receptor beta chain emerged from a study of beta chain features in type 1 diabetes. Overall study findings and caveats: Within the patient group, naive, central memory and Treg TCRB repertoires appeared more similar to each other than within healthy donors. A moderate, significant TCRB CDR3 shortening appeared in type 1 diabetes across four CD4+ subsets.

CDR1 and CDR2 (germline): KGHSH, LQKENI. The CDR3 has 12 amino acids. V lost 6 bases and J 7 bases, leaving 12 bases between the germline ends. Using CD45RO/CCR7/CD25/CD127/CD95/CD27, CD4+ naive, central memory, regulatory and stem cell-like memory cells were sorted. Expressed TCRB transcripts were sequenced because the entire RNA isolate underwent reverse transcription. Generated by immunoSEQ multiplex PCR, the TCRdb table keeps only in-frame clones and is missing some. This table holds 860,000 or so clones, 17% found once. This clone appeared a few times. Antigen specificity is unknown. Other DNA sequences from this sample encode an identical CDR3 as well.

The receptor's source is a woman under 30 in good health. Sequencing was done on a sample of naive CD4+ T cells from blood. The chain joins TRBV18 to TRBJ1-1; TRBD1 is a possible D gene (6 bases). The CDR3 sequence: CASSHRQDEAFF. DNA for the CDR3: TGTGCCAGCTCCCATAGACAGGATGAAGCTTTCTTT.